This T cell receptor beta chain was captured by sequencing in a study of blood T cell repertoires in COVID-19. The germline V gene encodes CDR1 MGHRA and CDR2 YSYEKL. Trimming removed 0 bases from V and 4 bases from J, with 7 bases in between. The CDR3 loop spans 14 amino acids. As regards this clone: The sample carries other DNA sequences with the same CDR3.

Produced via immunoSEQ multiplex PCR; TCRdb's table is partial and in-frame only. The sample has 90,000 to 100,000 clones, 81% seen once. The sequence was obtained from a man aged 55-75 years with acute or convalescent COVID-19. The sequenced sample consisted of peripheral blood. This rearrangement joins TRBV4-1 to TRBJ1-5; D remains unclear. The CDR3 nucleotides read TGCGCCAGCAGCCAAGAAACGGGGAATCAGCCCCAGCATTTT. This sequence encodes CASSQETGNQPQHF.